This T cell receptor (beta chain) originates from a study of T-cell reconstitution after alpha-beta-depleted transplantation in children. The germline V and J ends were trimmed by 2 bases and 9 bases, with 17 bases remaining between them. The CDR3 runs 15 residues. CDR1 SGHAT and CDR2 FQNNGV come from the germline V gene. Unique molecular identifiers were used to barcode this TCRbeta library. TCRdb passed the PCR reads through MiXCR, listing each CDR3 protein once. The sample has approximately 400,000 distinct CDR3 sequences; roughly a tenth are singletons. This clonotype was seen more than once but under ten times.

V and J are TRBV11-2 and TRBJ2-1; D is perhaps TRBD2 (7 bases). The clonotype comes from a human donor who donated a stem cell graft to a child with acute myeloid leukemia. Source: PBMCs from the stem cell graft donor, taken from the stem cell graft. The CDR3 here is CASSLIRGAGSEQFF. The CDR3 nucleotides are TGTGCCAGCAGCTTAATACGGGGGGCCGGAAGTGAGCAGTTCTTC.